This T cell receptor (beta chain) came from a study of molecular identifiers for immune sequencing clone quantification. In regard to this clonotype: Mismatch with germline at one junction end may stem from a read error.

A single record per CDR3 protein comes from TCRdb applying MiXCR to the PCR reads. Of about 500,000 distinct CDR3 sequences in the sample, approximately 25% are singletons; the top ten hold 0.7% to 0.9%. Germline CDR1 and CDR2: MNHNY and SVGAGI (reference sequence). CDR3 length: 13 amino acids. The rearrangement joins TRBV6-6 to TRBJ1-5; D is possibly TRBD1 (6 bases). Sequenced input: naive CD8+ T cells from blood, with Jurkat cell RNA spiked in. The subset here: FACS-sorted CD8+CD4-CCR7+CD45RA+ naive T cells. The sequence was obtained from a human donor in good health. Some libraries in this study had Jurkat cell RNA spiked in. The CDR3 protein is CASTGRDNQPQQF. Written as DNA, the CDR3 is TGTGCCAGCACAGGGCGGGACAATCAGCCCCAGCAGTTT.